This is a list of T cell receptor beta chains from one sample in a study of metastatic and nonmetastatic thyroid tumors. From the PCR reads, TCRdb re-called clones with MiXCR. The sample contains about 19,000 clones, approximately 24% of which appear only once. Sequencing was done on a sample of tumor tissue. All receptors derive from a male donor with papillary thyroid cancer or a benign thyroid nodule (not recorded which). Some clones in this sample may be carry-over from other donors' samples. Both conserved end residues are part of each CDR3. The D gene is left open where the match is weak. Clone size is not always given. Where it is, it says once, few, many or a class for expanded clones.

TRBV7-9	many	-	TRBJ2-3	TGTGCCAGCAAAAGGGAGGAGGTCACAGATACGCAGTATTTT	CASKREEVTDTQYF
TRBV28	medium-sized	-	TRBJ2-7	TGTGCCAGCAGATCGGGACGGATCTCCTACGAGCAGTACTTC	CASRSGRISYEQYF
TRBV14	many	TRBD2	TRBJ2-3	TGTGCCAGCAGCCACACTAGCGCCAGCACAGATACGCAGTATTTT	CASSHTSASTDTQYF
TRBV30	-	-	TRBJ1-6	TGTGCCTGGAGCCTGACTGATAATTCACCCCTCCACTTT	CAWSLTDNSPLHF
TRBV30	-	TRBD1	TRBJ2-7	TGTGCCTGGAGAACCCGGGACAGGACCTACGAGCAGTACTTC	CAWRTRDRTYEQYF
TRBV6-1	medium-sized	-	TRBJ2-1	TGTGCCAGCAGTGAAATGTGGGGGAAACACTACAATGAGCAGTTCTTC	CASSEMWGKHYNEQFF
TRBV2	many	-	TRBJ1-5	TGTGCCAGCAGTTGGACTCGAGGTAATCAGCCCCAGCATTTT	CASSWTRGNQPQHF
TRBV11-3	many	-	TRBJ2-7	TGTGCCGGCGTGAAAGTTAGCTTGCGATCCTACGAGCAGTACTTC	CAGVKVSLRSYEQYF
TRBV11-1	many	-	TRBJ2-1	TGTGCCAGCAGCTTATTCTCCAACTCCTACAATGAGCAGTTCTTC	CASSLFSNSYNEQFF
TRBV11-3	many	TRBD2	TRBJ2-7	TGTGCCAGCAGCTTGAGCGGGACGAGCTACGAGCAGTACTTC	CASSLSGTSYEQYF
TRBV20-1	medium-sized	TRBD1	TRBJ1-1	TGCAGTGCTATCCCTCTCGGGACAGGGGGGAACACTGAAGCTTTCTTT	CSAIPLGTGGNTEAFF